The next 25 T cell receptor beta chains were all read from a single sample in a study of blood T cell repertoires in COVID-19. Data came from immunoSEQ multiplex PCR; TCRdb stores just in-frame clones and leaves some out. The sample contains about 62,000 clones, 85% to 90% of which appear only once. The sample taken for sequencing was peripheral blood. Source of these receptors: a woman between 55 and 75 years old with COVID-19, enrolled during active disease.

The chain joins TRBV19 to TRBJ2-5; the D is unclear. Germline values: CDR1 LNHDA, CDR2 SQIVND (reference sequence). The CDR3 extends over 14 amino acids. V was clipped by 5 bases and J by 5 bases, with 15 bases between them. The CDR3 spells CASSSSILRETQYF. The CDR3 nucleotides are TGTGCCAGTAGTTCAAGCATCCTACGGGAGACCCAGTACTTC.

This clone has a single count. The CDR3 bases are TGTGCCAGCAGCTCTGCGACCGGACAGGGTGTCTACGAGCAGTACTTC. Protein sequence: CASSSATGQGVYEQYF. The genes are TRBV7-9 and TRBJ2-7, with 8 bases matching TRBD1. The CDR3 has 16 residues. The trim removed 4 bases at V and 3 bases at J, leaving 11 bases unmatched. In germline, CDR1 is SEHNR, CDR2 FQNEAQ (reference sequence).

The rearrangement links TRBV27 to TRBJ1-5; D uncertain. The germline gives CDR1 MNHEY, CDR2 SMNVEV (reference sequence). V lost 5 bases, J lost 10 bases, and 12 bases lay in between. This CDR3 is built from 12 residues. The CDR3 loop reads CASSPPGRPQHF. CDR3 DNA sequence: TGTGCCAGCAGTCCCCCTGGGAGACCCCAGCATTTT.

The V and J genes are TRBV5-1 and TRBJ2-7, with TRBD1 identical over 7 bases. Germline lookup yields CDR1 SGHRS and CDR2 YFSETQ. Unmatched junction bases numbered 8, after V lost 1 base and J lost 4 bases. The CDR3 covers 15 residues. CDR3 loop: CASSLTGVELYEQYF. DNA for the CDR3: TGCGCCAGCAGCTTGACAGGGGTGGAGTTGTACGAGCAGTACTTC.

The rearrangement uses TRBV30 and TRBJ1-4; D unclear. The CDR3 covers 14 residues. Germline CDR1 and CDR2: GTSNPN and SVGIG (reference sequence). The germline V and J ends were trimmed by 3 bases and 8 bases, with 16 bases remaining between them. The CDR3 nucleotides are TGTGCCTGGAGCGATATACCTCAGCGGGAAAAACTGTTTTTT. This codes for CAWSDIPQREKLFF. The full variable domain, rest sourced from reference TRBV30 and TRBJ1-4, is SQTIHQWPATLVQPVGSPLSLECTVEGTSNPNLYWYRQAAGRGLQLLFYSVGIGQISSEVPQNLSASRPQDRQFILSSKKLLLSDSGFYLCAWSDIPQREKLFFGSGTQLSVL.

The chain has TRBV9 and TRBJ2-7; the match to TRBD2 covers 14 bases. The CDR3 spans 20 residues. Germline-derived CDR1 and CDR2 are SGDLS and YYNGEE. Trimming cost V 4 bases and J 0 bases; bases outside gene matches: 15. The CDR3 is CASSPRSGTSGSNGSYEQYF. The CDR3 DNA sequence: TGTGCCAGCAGCCCTCGATCTGGGACTAGCGGGAGCAACGGCTCCTACGAGCAGTACTTC.

The V and J genes are TRBV6-2 or TRBV6-3 and TRBJ2-6, with D possibly being TRBD1 (6 bases). V was pared by 5 bases and J by 0 bases, with 17 bases between. The V gene's germline CDR1 is MNHEY and CDR2 SVGEGT. The CDR3 contains 18 residues. Here the CDR3 DNA reads TGTGCCAGCAGTCAATCACCCGGACAGTTCTCTGGGGCCAACGTCCTGACTTTC. This gives the protein CASSQSPGQFSGANVLTF.

This clone appeared a single time. The V call is TRBV5-4, the J call TRBJ2-7; 9 nucleotides line up with TRBD2. V lost 4 bases and J lost 3; bases outside the gene matches: 5. The CDR3 totals 14 residues. Germline V gene data show CDR1 as SGHNT and CDR2 as YYREEE (reference sequence). CDR3: CASSRSGRSYEQYF. The CDR3 DNA reads TGTGCCAGCAGCCGTAGCGGGAGAAGCTACGAGCAGTACTTC.

This chain uses TRBV7-9 with TRBJ1-1; no definite D call. The V gene lost 6 bases and the J gene lost 7 bases, with 12 bases spanning the gap. This CDR3 is built from 12 residues. The germline V gene has CDR1 SEHNR and CDR2 FQNEAQ (reference sequence). DNA for the CDR3: TGTGCCAGCAGGAATAGCGATTTTGAAGCTTTCTTT. It yields the protein CASRNSDFEAFF.

This clone was detected only a few times. V and J are TRBV11-2 and TRBJ1-6; D might be TRBD1 (5 bases). The CDR3 is made up of 15 amino acids. The germline V gene encodes CDR1 SGHAT and CDR2 FQNNGV. The V end lost 3 bases, the J end lost 8 bases, and 14 bases lay between the germline ends. The CDR3 DNA reads TGTGCCAGCAGCTTTGGGGGGACGGTGGATTCACCCCTCCACTTT. Translating gives CASSFGGTVDSPLHF. Full variable domain (missing parts from reference TRBV11-2 and TRBJ1-6): EAGVAQSPRYKIIEKRQSVAFWCNPISGHATLYWYQQILGQGPKLLIQFQNNGVVDDSQLPKDRFSAERLKGVDSTLKIQPAKLEDSAVYLCASSFGGTVDSPLHFGNGTRLTVT.

V is TRBV9 and J is TRBJ2-7, with 9 nucleotides matching TRBD2. Trimming removed 0 bases from V and 2 bases from J; junction bases left unmatched: 3. Germline V gene lookup returns CDR1 SGDLS and CDR2 YYNGEE. The CDR3 extends over 15 amino acids. The CDR3 loop reads CASSVGLAGTYEQYF. CDR3 nucleotides: TGTGCCAGCAGCGTAGGTCTAGCGGGGACCTACGAGCAGTACTTC.

This chain uses TRBV3-1 (or the pseudogene TRBV3-2) with TRBJ2-3; D possibly corresponds to TRBD2 (5 bases). Trimming removed 1 base at V and 11 bases at J, with 7 bases between. The CDR3 is 11 amino acids. Germline values: CDR1 LGHDT, CDR2 YNNKEL (reference sequence). The CDR3 nucleotides are TGTGCCAGCAGCCAAGCTGAGGGGCAGTATTTT. Translating it yields CASSQAEGQYF.

The V call is TRBV7-2, the J call TRBJ2-7, with 12 bases matching TRBD2. Trimming at V came to 5 bases and at J to 7 bases, leaving 9 bases not matched to a gene. CDR3 length equals 15 residues. The germline V gene encodes CDR1 SGHTA and CDR2 FQGNSA. This chain's CDR3 is CASSPQGLAGDEQYF. DNA for the CDR3: TGTGCCAGCAGCCCGCAGGGACTAGCGGGTGATGAGCAGTACTTC.

The chain employs TRBV10-1 and TRBJ2-1; 7 bases align to TRBD1. This CDR3 is 13 amino acids long. The V gene's germline CDR1 is WNHNN and CDR2 SYGVQD (reference sequence). The V and J ends lost 6 bases and 2 bases, in that order; junction bases with no gene match: 1. The CDR3, as DNA: TGCGCCAGCAGCGGACAGGCCTACAATGAGCAGTTCTTC. Its protein product is CASSGQAYNEQFF.

This chain joins TRBV28 and TRBJ2-5; 9 bases align to TRBD2. The V gene end was trimmed by 6 bases and the J gene end by 3 bases; junction bases not matched to a gene: 11. The CDR3 spans 16 residues. CDR1 is MDHEN and CDR2 is SYDVKM in the germline V gene. The CDR3 nucleotides read TGTGCCAGCAGCAGCCAGACTAGCGGAGCAGAAGAGACCCAGTACTTC. The encoded protein is CASSSQTSGAEETQYF.

The chain employs TRBV19 and TRBJ1-5; 10 bases fit TRBD1. This CDR3 has 15 residues. Germline V gene sequence: CDR1 LNHDA, CDR2 SQIVND (reference sequence). V shed 5 bases, J shed 2 bases, and the junction held 3 bases outside the gene matches. DNA of the CDR3: TGTGCCAGTAGTTTGGGGACAGGGGGCAATCAGCCCCAGCATTTT. Residues: CASSLGTGGNQPQHF.

This clone was seen a few times. The V gene is TRBV19, the J gene TRBJ2-1; 7 positions match TRBD2. V dropped 6 bases and J dropped 4; count of bases not matched to a gene: 12. Germline lookup yields CDR1 LNHDA and CDR2 SQIVND (reference sequence). The CDR3 extends over 16 amino acids. The CDR3 here is CASSRGLVGRYNEQFF. The CDR3 DNA sequence: TGTGCCAGTAGCCGAGGACTAGTGGGGAGGTACAATGAGCAGTTCTTC.

This chain links TRBV27 with TRBJ2-1; D might be TRBD1 (5 bases). Deletions cut 1 base from V and 1 base from J, with 11 bases between. CDR1 MNHEY and CDR2 SMNVEV come from the germline V gene (reference sequence). There are 16 residues in the CDR3. The CDR3 region is CASSLFQGWSYNEQFF. DNA of the CDR3: TGTGCCAGCAGTTTATTCCAGGGCTGGTCCTACAATGAGCAGTTCTTC.

The chain couples TRBV4-3 to TRBJ1-4; D is perhaps TRBD1 (5 bases). This CDR3 region has 15 residues. Per germline, CDR1 LGHNA and CDR2 YSLEER. V dropped 1 base and J dropped 4 bases, with 10 bases sitting between them. The CDR3 reads CASSQGGAGNEKLFF. The CDR3 DNA sequence: TGCGCCAGCAGCCAAGGGGGCGCCGGTAATGAAAAACTGTTTTTT.

This clone turned up a few times. The V gene is TRBV5-1, the J gene TRBJ2-3; tentatively, D is TRBD2 (5 bases). This CDR3 has 15 residues. CDR1 and CDR2 from the germline V gene are SGHRS and YFSETQ. V lost 4 bases and J 1 base, leaving 13 bases between the germline ends. In nucleotides, the CDR3 is TGCGCCAGCAGCCCGGGGAACCGGGGCACAGATACGCAGTATTTT. It translates to CASSPGNRGTDTQYF.

V is TRBV9 and J is TRBJ2-2; TRBD2 matches 12 bases. CDR1 is SGDLS, CDR2 YYNGEE, per germline. The V and J ends lost 3 bases and 7 bases, in that order; junction bases with no gene match: 4. This CDR3 has 15 amino acids. CDR3 nucleotides: TGTGCCAGCAGCGCACTAGCGGGAGGTCACGGGGAGCTGTTTTTT. The encoded protein is CASSALAGGHGELFF.

The sample holds one count of this clone. The V call is TRBV4-3, the J call TRBJ2-7, with D possibly being TRBD1 (6 bases). From germline, CDR1 is LGHNA and CDR2 YSLEER. Deletions cut 0 bases from V and 0 bases from J, with 12 bases between. The CDR3 covers 16 residues. DNA of the CDR3: TGCGCCAGCAGCCAAGATATAGGACAGAGCTCCTACGAGCAGTACTTC. Encoded protein: CASSQDIGQSSYEQYF.

V usage is TRBV19 and J usage is TRBJ2-1; 12 bases line up with TRBD2. This CDR3 spans 15 amino acids. CDR1 LNHDA and CDR2 SQIVND come from the germline V gene (reference sequence). J gave up 2 bases and V 5 bases, and 1 base lay outside the gene matches. CDR3 in amino acids: CASSRTSGTYNEQFF. CDR3 sequence (DNA): TGTGCCAGTAGTCGGACTAGCGGGACCTACAATGAGCAGTTCTTC.

The chain couples TRBV7-8 to TRBJ2-3; D may be TRBD2 (6 bases). CDR3 length equals 13 residues. The germline V gene encodes CDR1 SGHVS and CDR2 FQNEAQ. V was clipped by 5 bases and J by 6 bases, with 12 bases between them. As DNA, the CDR3 is TGTGCCAGCAGCCGACTAGGCGGCGATACGCAGTATTTT. Amino acid sequence: CASSRLGGDTQYF.

This chain joins TRBV3-1 (or the pseudogene TRBV3-2) and TRBJ1-3; the D gene is possibly TRBD1 (5 bases). There are 16 residues in the CDR3. Trimming stripped 3 bases from V and 4 bases from J, with 16 bases between. Germline lookup yields CDR1 LGHDT and CDR2 YNNKEL (reference sequence). For the CDR3, the DNA is TGTGCCAGCAGCCAGGTACGCCAGGGTAGAGGAAACACCATATATTTT. It specifies CASSQVRQGRGNTIYF.